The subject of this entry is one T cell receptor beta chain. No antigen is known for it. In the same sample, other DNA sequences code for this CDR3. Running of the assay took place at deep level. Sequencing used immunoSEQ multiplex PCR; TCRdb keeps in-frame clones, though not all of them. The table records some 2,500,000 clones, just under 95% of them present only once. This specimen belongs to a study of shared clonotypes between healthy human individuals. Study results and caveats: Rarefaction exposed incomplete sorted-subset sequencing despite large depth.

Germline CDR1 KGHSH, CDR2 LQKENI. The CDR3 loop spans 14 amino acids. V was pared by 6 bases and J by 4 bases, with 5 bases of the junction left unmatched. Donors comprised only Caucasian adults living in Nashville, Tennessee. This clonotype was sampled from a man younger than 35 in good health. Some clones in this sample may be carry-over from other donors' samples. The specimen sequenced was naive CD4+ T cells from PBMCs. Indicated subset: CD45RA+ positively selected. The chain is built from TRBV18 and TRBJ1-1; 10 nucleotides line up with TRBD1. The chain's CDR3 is CASSPDRGRTEAFF. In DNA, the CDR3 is TGTGCCAGCTCGCCAGACAGGGGGCGCACTGAAGCTTTCTTT. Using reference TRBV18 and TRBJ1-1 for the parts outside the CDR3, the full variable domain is NAGVMQNPRHLVRRRGQEARLRCSPMKGHSHVYWYRQLPEEGLKFMVYLQKENIIDESGMPKERFSAEFPKEGPSILRIQQVVRGDSAAYFCASSPDRGRTEAFFGQGTRLTVV.